This section outlines one T cell receptor (beta chain) sequence together with its context. In assigning cohorts, the study relied on participant-reported clinical history. Assay: immunoSEQ multiplex PCR; the TCRdb copy retains only in-frame clones and omits some. Counted here are fewer than 500,000 clones, about nine tenths occurring once; the ten biggest clones make up 0.7%. In germline, CDR1 is SEHNR, CDR2 FQNEAQ (reference sequence). Trimming took off 0 bases at V and 12 bases at J, with 14 bases between the two ends. This CDR3 region has 13 residues. The sample comes from a study of blood T cell repertoires in COVID-19.

This clonotype originated in a woman younger than 30 who had recovered from COVID-19. Sample: PBMCs or T cells enriched from blood (not recorded which). The gene calls are TRBV7-9 and TRBJ2-5; unclear D gene. In DNA form, the CDR3 reads TGTGCCAGCAGCTTAGCCTTTAGCACCCGCAAGTACTTC. This gives the protein CASSLAFSTRKYF. Full variable domain (rest looked up from reference TRBV7-9 and TRBJ2-5): DTGVSQNPRHKITKRGQNVTFRCDPISEHNRLYWYRQTLGQGPEFLTYFQNEAQLEKSRLLSDRFSAERPKGSFSTLEIQRTEQGDSAMYLCASSLAFSTRKYFGPGTRLLVL.